Shown below are 10 T cell receptor beta chains from a single sample sequenced in a study of CD8+CD57+ T cells in acquired aplastic anemia. Profiling that covered TCR beta VDJ and CDR3 relied on genomic DNA as its template. TCRdb ran MiXCR on the reads and lists one entry per CDR3 protein. This table holds 100,000 to 150,000 distinct CDR3 sequences, around two fifths found once. The sequencing input was sorted CD4+, CD8+, or CD8+CD57+ T cells (not recorded which) from PBMCs. Receptors originate from a human donor in good health, serving as a control.

This clonotype appeared many times. This chain connects TRBV5-1 to TRBJ2-1, with 9 bases matching TRBD2. V dropped 3 bases and J dropped 4; count of bases not matched to a gene: 8. Germline loops: CDR1 SGHRS, CDR2 YFSETQ. The CDR3 totals 16 residues. The CDR3 coding sequence is TGCGCCAGCAGCTCCAAGACTAGCGGACCATACAATGAGCAGTTCTTC. Protein product: CASSSKTSGPYNEQFF.

This clonotype was seen ten or more times. The rearrangement links TRBV7-8 to TRBJ2-5; 7 bases are a match to TRBD2. The germline V gene has CDR1 SGHVS and CDR2 FQNEAQ. The CDR3 extends over 13 amino acids. V gave up 6 bases and J gave up 5 bases; unmatched junction bases: 6. As DNA, the CDR3 is TGTGCCAGCAGTCGCGGGAGAAGGGAGACCCAGTACTTC. Translated: CASSRGRRETQYF.

On this clonotype itself: Mismatch with germline at one junction end may stem from a read error. The chain has TRBV3-1 and TRBJ1-1, with D unresolved. The CDR3 loop spans 15 amino acids. Per the germline V gene, CDR1 is LGHDT and CDR2 is YNNKEL (reference sequence). Written as DNA, the CDR3 is TGTGCCTGCAGCCCGGGGAGGACCCTGGGCACTGAAGCTTTCTTT. It codes for CACSPGRTLGTEAFF.

The chain links TRBV5-4 to TRBJ1-3; the match to TRBD1 covers 7 bases. Losses at the gene ends were 3 bases for V and 4 bases for J; bases not matched to a gene: 1. Germline V gene sequence: CDR1 SGHNT, CDR2 YYREEE (reference sequence). This CDR3 spans 13 amino acids. CDR3 sequence reads: CASSSGQGNTIYF. DNA for the CDR3: TGTGCCAGCAGCTCGGGACAGGGAAACACCATATATTTT.

A note on this clonotype: A single base separates this from a much larger clone, so it may be a read error. The rearrangement links TRBV7-9 to TRBJ2-7; perhaps D is TRBD1 or TRBD2 (6 bases each). Per the germline V gene, CDR1 is SEHNR and CDR2 is FQNEAQ (reference sequence). CDR3 size: 12 residues. V was trimmed by 6 bases and J by 2 bases, leaving 8 bases between them. The DNA for the CDR3 is TGTGCCAGCAGAGGGGGGCCCTACGAGCAGTACTTC. It yields the protein CASRGGPYEQYF.

The chain has TRBV7-9 and TRBJ1-2; D not resolved. V gave up 3 bases and J gave up 8 bases, with 4 bases separating them. The CDR3 runs to 10 residues. CDR1 SEHNR and CDR2 FQNEAQ come from the germline V gene (reference sequence). This CDR3 is CASSLGGYTF. The CDR3 DNA follows: TGTGCCAGCAGCTTGGGGGGCTACACCTTC.

V and J are TRBV19 and TRBJ1-6, with 8 bases lining up with TRBD1. Per the germline V gene, CDR1 is LNHDA and CDR2 is SQIVND (reference sequence). The V and J ends lost 1 base and 9 bases, in that order; junction bases with no gene match: 5. The CDR3 is made up of 15 amino acids. CDR3 loop: CASSIGQGAGSPLHF. For the CDR3, the DNA is TGTGCCAGTAGTATAGGTCAGGGGGCTGGTTCACCCCTCCACTTT.

This clonotype was counted many times. V and J are TRBV2 and TRBJ2-5, with D possibly being TRBD1 (6 bases). CDR1 SNHLY and CDR2 FYNNEI come from the germline V gene. The CDR3 is 16 residues long. V was pared by 4 bases and J by 2 bases, with 17 bases between. CDR3 DNA sequence: TGTGCCAGCAGTGGCACAGGGTTGGGGATTCAAGAGACCCAGTACTTC. This encodes CASSGTGLGIQETQYF.

The chain carries TRBV15 and TRBJ2-7; weak D call: TRBD1 (5 bases). Germline values: CDR1 LNHNV, CDR2 YYDKDF (reference sequence). Trimming removed 4 bases at V and 4 bases at J, with 11 bases between. CDR3 length: 13 amino acids. CDR3 in DNA: TGTGCCACCAGCACAGGAACAGGATACGAGCAGTACTTC. Amino acids: CATSTGTGYEQYF.

This clonotype was found many times. The rearrangement joins TRBV24-1 to TRBJ1-2; a weak D match, TRBD1 (6 bases). Trimming stripped 5 bases from V and 3 bases from J, with 18 bases between. In germline, CDR1 is KGHDR, CDR2 SFDVKD. The CDR3 length is 16 residues. CDR3 residues: CATSARTARNDYGYTF. The CDR3 DNA reads as TGTGCCACCAGTGCCAGGACAGCCCGTAACGACTATGGCTACACCTTC.